The clone carrying this T cell receptor (beta chain) was detected only a few times. The data are from a study of early T cells in non-severe SARS-CoV-2 infection. The J segment lost 0 bases and the V segment lost 4 bases, leaving 4 bases of the junction unmatched. This CDR3 contains 15 residues. CDR1 and CDR2 (germline): SGHRS, YFSETQ. TCRdb used MiXCR to reprocess the 5' RACE reads, holding one entry per CDR3 protein. Among around 50,000 distinct CDR3 sequences listed, around 12% were seen once. This receptor was identified in an adult who was a healthcare worker with PCR-confirmed SARS-CoV-2 infection or an uninfected control (not recorded which). The material sequenced was whole blood. The rearrangement joins TRBV5-1 to TRBJ1-5, with 7 positions matching TRBD1. CDR3 DNA sequence: TGCGCCAGCAGCAGCTCAGGGGGTAGCAATCAGCCCCAGCATTTT. It specifies CASSSSGGSNQPQHF.